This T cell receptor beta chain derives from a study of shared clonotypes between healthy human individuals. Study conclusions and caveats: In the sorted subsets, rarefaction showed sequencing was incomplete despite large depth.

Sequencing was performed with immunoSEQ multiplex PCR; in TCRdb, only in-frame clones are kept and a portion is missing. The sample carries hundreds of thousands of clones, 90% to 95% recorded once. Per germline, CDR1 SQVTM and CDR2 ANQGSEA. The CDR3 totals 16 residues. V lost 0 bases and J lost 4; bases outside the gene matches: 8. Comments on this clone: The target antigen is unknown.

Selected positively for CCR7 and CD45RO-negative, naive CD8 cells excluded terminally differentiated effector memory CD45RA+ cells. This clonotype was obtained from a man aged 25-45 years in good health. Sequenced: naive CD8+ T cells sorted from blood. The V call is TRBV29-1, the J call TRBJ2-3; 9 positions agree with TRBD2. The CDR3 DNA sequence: TGCAGCGTTGAAGATCTATTGGGACTAGCTCCAGATACGCAGTATTTT. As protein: CSVEDLLGLAPDTQYF.